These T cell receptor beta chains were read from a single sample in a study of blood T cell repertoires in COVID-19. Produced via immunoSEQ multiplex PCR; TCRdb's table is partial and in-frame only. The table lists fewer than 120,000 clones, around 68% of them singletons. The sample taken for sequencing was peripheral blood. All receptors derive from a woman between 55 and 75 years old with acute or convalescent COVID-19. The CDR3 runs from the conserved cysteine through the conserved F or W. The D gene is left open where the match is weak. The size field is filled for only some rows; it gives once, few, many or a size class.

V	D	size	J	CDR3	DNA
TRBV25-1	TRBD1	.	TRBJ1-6	CASSGTGAPYNSPLHF	TGTGCCAGCAGTGGGACAGGGGCCCCCTATAATTCACCCCTCCACTTT
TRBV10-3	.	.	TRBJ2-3	CAITDTDTQYF	TGTGCCATCACAGACACAGATACGCAGTATTTT
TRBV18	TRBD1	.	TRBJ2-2	CASSQIRDRANTGELFF	TGTGCCAGCTCCCAAATTCGGGACAGGGCTAACACCGGGGAGCTGTTTTTT
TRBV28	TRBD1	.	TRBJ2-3	CASSVPGQGTDTQYF	TGTGCCAGCAGTGTACCGGGACAGGGTACAGATACGCAGTATTTT
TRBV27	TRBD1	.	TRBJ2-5	CASSLGQTPEETQYF	TGTGCCAGCAGTTTGGGACAGACCCCGGAAGAGACCCAGTACTTC
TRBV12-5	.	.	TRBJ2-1	CASGLVRGAGQYNEQFF	TGTGCTAGTGGTTTGGTACGCGGGGCAGGGCAATACAATGAGCAGTTCTTC
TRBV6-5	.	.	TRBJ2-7	CASSREPRGDYEQYF	TGTGCCAGCAGTAGGGAGCCGCGAGGCGACTACGAGCAGTACTTC
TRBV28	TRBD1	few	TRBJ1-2	CASRPPGTGIGYTF	TGTGCCAGCAGACCCCCCGGGACAGGGATTGGCTACACCTTC
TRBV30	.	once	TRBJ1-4	CAWTGNEKLFF	TGTGCCTGGACAGGAAATGAAAAACTGTTTTTT
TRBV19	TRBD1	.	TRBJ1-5	CASHDRGNQPQHF	TGTGCCAGCCACGACAGGGGCAATCAGCCCCAGCATTTT
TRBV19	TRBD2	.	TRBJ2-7	CASSSWTSGIYEQYF	TGTGCCAGTAGTTCCTGGACTAGCGGGATCTACGAGCAGTACTTC
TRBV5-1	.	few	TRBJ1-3	CASSQQSTTGNTIYF	TGCGCCAGCAGCCAACAGAGCACAACTGGAAACACCATATATTTT
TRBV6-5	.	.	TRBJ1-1	CASSFLQGTEAFF	TGTGCCAGCAGTTTCCTACAGGGAACTGAAGCTTTCTTT
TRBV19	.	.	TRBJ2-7	CASSIARALEQYF	TGTGCCAGTAGTATAGCGCGGGCTTTGGAGCAGTACTTC
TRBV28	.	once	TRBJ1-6	CASTETSYNSPLHF	TGTGCCAGCACGGAGACCTCCTATAATTCACCCCTCCACTTT
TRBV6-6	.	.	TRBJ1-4	CASRRQGRRTNEKLFF	TGTGCCAGCAGGCGGCAGGGTCGAAGAACTAATGAAAAACTGTTTTTT
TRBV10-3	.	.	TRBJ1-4	CAISDGARGGTNEKLFF	TGTGCCATCAGTGATGGAGCGAGGGGGGGAACTAATGAAAAACTGTTTTTT
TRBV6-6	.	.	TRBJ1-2	CASSRESPYGYTF	TGTGCCAGCAGCCGGGAGAGCCCCTATGGCTACACCTTC
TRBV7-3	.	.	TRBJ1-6	CASSLQGLGSPLHF	TGTGCCAGCAGCTTACAGGGCCTTGGGTCACCCCTCCACTTT
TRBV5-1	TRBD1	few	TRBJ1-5	CASSPGQGGSQPQHF	TGCGCCAGCAGCCCCGGACAGGGAGGAAGTCAGCCCCAGCATTTT
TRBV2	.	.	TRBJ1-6	CASSILLVNSPLHF	TGTGCCAGCAGTATACTTTTGGTGAATTCACCCCTCCACTTT
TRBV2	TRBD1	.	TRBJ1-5	CASGQEPHSNQPQHF	TGTGCCAGCGGACAGGAGCCACATAGCAATCAGCCCCAGCATTTT
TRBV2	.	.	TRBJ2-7	CASIWDSGYEQYF	TGTGCCAGCATATGGGACAGCGGGTACGAGCAGTACTTC
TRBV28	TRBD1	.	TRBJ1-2	CASTATGLNYGYTF	TGTGCCAGCACGGCGACAGGGTTGAACTATGGCTACACCTTC
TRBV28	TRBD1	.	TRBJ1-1	CASTGGGYTEAFF	TGTGCCAGCACAGGGGGCGGGTACACTGAAGCTTTCTTT
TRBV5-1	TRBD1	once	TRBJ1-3	CASSEQGIVGNTIYF	TGCGCCAGCAGCGAACAGGGGATTGTTGGAAACACCATATATTTT
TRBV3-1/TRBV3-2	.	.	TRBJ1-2	CASSFRDSSYGYTF	TGTGCCAGCAGCTTCCGAGACAGTAGCTATGGCTACACCTTC
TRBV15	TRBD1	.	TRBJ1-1	CATSTGDSEAFF	TGTGCCACCAGCACAGGGGACAGTGAAGCTTTCTTT
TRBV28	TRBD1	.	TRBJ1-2	CASRPTGFYGYTF	TGTGCCAGCAGACCGACAGGGTTCTATGGCTACACCTTC
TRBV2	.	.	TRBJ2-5	CASTPLETQYF	TGTGCCAGTACTCCGTTAGAGACCCAGTACTTC
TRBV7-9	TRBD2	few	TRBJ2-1	CASSPTSGGANEQFF	TGTGCCAGCAGCCCGACTAGCGGGGGGGCCAATGAGCAGTTCTTC
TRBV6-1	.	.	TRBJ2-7	CASSDQGATYEQYF	TGTGCCAGCAGTGATCAGGGCGCCACGTACGAGCAGTACTTC
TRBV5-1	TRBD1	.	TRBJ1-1	CASSLAGQSEAFF	TGCGCCAGCAGCTTGGCGGGACAGTCTGAAGCTTTCTTT
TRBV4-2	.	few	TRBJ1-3	CASSQDPPTLGSGNTIYF	TGTGCCAGCAGCCAAGACCCTCCGACTCTCGGCTCTGGAAACACCATATATTTT
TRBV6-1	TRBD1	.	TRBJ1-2	CASSDPRTGSMYGYTF	TGTGCCAGCAGTGACCCACGGACAGGGAGTATGTATGGCTACACCTTC